This T cell receptor (beta chain) originates from a study of blood T cells in healthy people across ages (dated by TCRdb to the mid-2010s). Looking at the study overall: Template switching captured roughly one uniquely barcoded TCR beta cDNA molecule per two T cells in model experiments. Age-related changes in TCR beta repertoire diversity were measured in the study by deep sequencing normalized with unique cDNA molecular identifiers. Four age groups were formed from the donors: young (average approximately 15 years), middle-aged (approximately 42), aged (62) and long-lived (approximately 78). To avoid experimental bias, donors of different ages were randomly spread across the sequencing lanes. The study analyzed two additional independent replicas of 1 million unique cDNA reads from the same blood draw for two donors, one aged 18 to 30 and one aged 80 or older.

As for this clonotype: Its antigen target is currently unknown. No quality values exist for individual bases; no much larger clone is one base distant.

The roughly 37 donors, aged about 6 to 90 years, were systemically healthy Caucasian individuals from Russia. About 10 milliliters of peripheral blood were collected from each donor into EDTA-treated Vacutainer tubes. PBMCs were isolated by Ficoll-Paque density-gradient centrifugation, with at least 7 million obtained per sample. Total RNA, at least 6 micrograms per sample, was extracted from PBMCs with Trizol reagent. For every donor, an aliquot of PBMCs went through flow cytometry to measure the percentages of naive CD45RAhigh/CD27high T cells. Library creation used 5' RACE. Sequenced on an Illumina HiSeq 2500. A second PCR of about 6 to 11 cycles was performed with a sample-barcoded 5' primer and a J-beta primer mix. A template-switch 5' adaptor carrying 12 random nucleotides introduced a unique molecular identifier onto each TCR beta cDNA molecule. Each sample yielded at least 2.5 million CDR3-containing paired-end reads. First-strand cDNA was synthesized from all RNA with the Mint cDNA synthesis kit, primed by a TRBC-specific oligonucleotide. After uracil-DNA glycosylase treatment, a first 18-cycle PCR used universal primers M1SS and BC2_uni_R on all cDNA. As for the original processing: Normalization of each sample was performed by random selection of 1 million high-quality reads, each carrying a distinct molecular identifier. Instead of being binned into consensus sequences, reads that shared molecular identifiers were thrown out. MiTCR, run with a Q25 quality threshold and the strictest error-elimination algorithm, handled CDR3 identification, clonotype clustering and error correction. A nonparametric unseen species model using Euler transformation provided a lower-bound estimate of total TCR beta diversity. TCRdb trimmed public reads at Q25 via fastp, called clones via MiXCR and kept in-frame beta chains. Here each entry gathers all rows of one CDR3 protein and keeps the most common genes and DNA. The V and J calls were not made by the authors but by TCRdb's processing. The sample includes almost 1 million distinct CDR3 sequences, with just over 50% observed a single time. Roughly a fifth of the sample comes from the top ten.

What the research found in general, with its limitations: Total diversity estimates from one million sequenced T cells were considered lower bounds and underestimates. Observed TCR beta diversity per million T cells fell roughly linearly with age, and a significant reduction was already apparent by age approximately 41. Bulk unsorted PBMC profiling prevented conclusive comparison of naive and antigen-experienced compartments. Observed TCR beta diversity correlated strongly with the percentage of naive T cells measured by flow cytometry. Donor CMV infection status was unknown, potentially confounding age-related changes in expanded clonotypes. Compared with the aged group, more naive CD4+ T cells, fewer expanded clones and increased TCR diversity were shown by the long-lived group, suggesting age selection.

The sample consisted of blood. This TCR derives from a woman aged 55-70 years in good health.

The nucleotides read TGTGCCAGCACCTTGGACAGGGAGATCGCCTACGAGCAGTACTTC. It is translated as CASTLDREIAYEQYF. The chain uses TRBV28 and TRBJ2-7, and 8 junction bases match TRBD1. V trim: 7 bases; J trim: 2 bases; unmatched bases: 10. The germline V gene yields MDHEN for CDR1 and SYDVKM for CDR2. Spanning cysteine to phenylalanine, the CDR3 consists of 15 amino acids. CDR3 DNA is the only sequence kept; it has 45 bases, read in frame from the first base.